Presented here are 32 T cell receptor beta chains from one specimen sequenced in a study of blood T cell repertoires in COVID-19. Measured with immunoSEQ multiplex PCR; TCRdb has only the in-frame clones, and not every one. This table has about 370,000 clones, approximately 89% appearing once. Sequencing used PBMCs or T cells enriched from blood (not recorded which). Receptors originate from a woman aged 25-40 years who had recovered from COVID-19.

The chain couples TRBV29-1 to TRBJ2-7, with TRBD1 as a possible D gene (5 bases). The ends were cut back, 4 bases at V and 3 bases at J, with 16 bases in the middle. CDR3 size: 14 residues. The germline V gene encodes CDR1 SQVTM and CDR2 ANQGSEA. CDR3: CSVALGQGYYEQYF. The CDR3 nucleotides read TGCAGCGTTGCCCTGGGCCAGGGCTACTACGAGCAGTACTTC.

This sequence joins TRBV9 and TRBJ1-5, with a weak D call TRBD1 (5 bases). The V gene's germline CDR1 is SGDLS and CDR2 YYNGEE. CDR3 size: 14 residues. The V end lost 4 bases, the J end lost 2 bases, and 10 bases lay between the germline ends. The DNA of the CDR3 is TGTGCCAGCAGCCTTGACAGTGGCAATCAGCCCCAGCATTTT. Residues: CASSLDSGNQPQHF.

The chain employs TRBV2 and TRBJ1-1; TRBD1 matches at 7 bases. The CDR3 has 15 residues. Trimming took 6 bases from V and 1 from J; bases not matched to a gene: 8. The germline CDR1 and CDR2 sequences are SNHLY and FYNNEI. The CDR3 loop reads CASSRPGTANTEAFF. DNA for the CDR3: TGTGCCAGCAGCCGCCCCGGGACAGCGAACACTGAAGCTTTCTTT.

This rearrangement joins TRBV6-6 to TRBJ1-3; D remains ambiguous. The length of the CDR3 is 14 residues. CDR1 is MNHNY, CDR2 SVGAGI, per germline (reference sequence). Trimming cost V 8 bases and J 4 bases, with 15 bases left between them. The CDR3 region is CASSREGSGNTIYF. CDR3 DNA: TGTGCCAGCTCTAGGGAGGGATCCGGAAACACCATATATTTT.

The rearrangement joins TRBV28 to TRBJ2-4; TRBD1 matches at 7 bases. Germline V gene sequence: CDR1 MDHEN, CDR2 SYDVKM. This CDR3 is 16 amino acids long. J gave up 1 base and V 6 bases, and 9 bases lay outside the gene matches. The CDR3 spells CASSSLGQAAKNIQYF. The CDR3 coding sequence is TGTGCCAGCAGCTCCCTCGGACAGGCGGCCAAAAACATTCAGTACTTC.

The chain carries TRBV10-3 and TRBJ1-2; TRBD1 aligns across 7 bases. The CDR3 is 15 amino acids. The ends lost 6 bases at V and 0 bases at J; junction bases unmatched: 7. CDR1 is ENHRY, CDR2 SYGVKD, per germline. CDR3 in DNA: TGTGCCATCAGGACAGGGACAGCAACTAACTATGGCTACACCTTC. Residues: CAIRTGTATNYGYTF.

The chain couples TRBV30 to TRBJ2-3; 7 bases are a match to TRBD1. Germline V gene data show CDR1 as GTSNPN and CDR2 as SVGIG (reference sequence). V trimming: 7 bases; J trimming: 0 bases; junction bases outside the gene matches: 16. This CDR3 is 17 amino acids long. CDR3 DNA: TGTGCCTCCTACGATGGGATCGGACAGGTTAGCACAGATACGCAGTATTTT. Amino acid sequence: CASYDGIGQVSTDTQYF.

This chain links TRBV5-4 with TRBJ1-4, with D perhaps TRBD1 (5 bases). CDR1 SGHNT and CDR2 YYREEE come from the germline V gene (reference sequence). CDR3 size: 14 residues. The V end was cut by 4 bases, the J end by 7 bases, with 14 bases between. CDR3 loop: CASSNGTQREKLFF. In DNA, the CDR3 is TGTGCCAGCAGCAACGGGACTCAGCGTGAAAAACTGTTTTTT.

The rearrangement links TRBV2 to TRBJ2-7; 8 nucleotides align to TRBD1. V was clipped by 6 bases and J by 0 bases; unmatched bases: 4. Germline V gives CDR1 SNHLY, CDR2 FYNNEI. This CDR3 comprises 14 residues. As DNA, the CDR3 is TGTGCCAGCAGCGCGACAGGGGTCTCCTACGAGCAGTACTTC. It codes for CASSATGVSYEQYF.

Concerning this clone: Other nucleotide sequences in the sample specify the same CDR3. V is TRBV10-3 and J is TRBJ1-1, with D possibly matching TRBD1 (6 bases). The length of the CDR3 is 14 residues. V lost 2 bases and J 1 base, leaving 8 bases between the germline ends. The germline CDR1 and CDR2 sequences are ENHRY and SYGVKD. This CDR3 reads CAISETGQNTEAFF. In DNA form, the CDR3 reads TGTGCCATCAGTGAGACGGGACAGAACACTGAAGCTTTCTTT.

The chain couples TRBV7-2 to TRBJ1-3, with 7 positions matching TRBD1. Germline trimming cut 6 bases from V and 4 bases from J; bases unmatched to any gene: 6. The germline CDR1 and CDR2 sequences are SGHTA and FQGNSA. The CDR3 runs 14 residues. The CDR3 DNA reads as TGTGCCAGCAGTCCGACAGGGCCCGGAAACACCATATATTTT. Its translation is CASSPTGPGNTIYF.

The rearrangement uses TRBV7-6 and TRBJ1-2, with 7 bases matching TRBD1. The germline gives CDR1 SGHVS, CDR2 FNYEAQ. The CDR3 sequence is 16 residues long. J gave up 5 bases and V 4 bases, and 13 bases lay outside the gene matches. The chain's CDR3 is CASSSSLSGQPYGYTF. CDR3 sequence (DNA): TGTGCCAGCAGCTCCTCGCTATCGGGACAGCCGTATGGCTACACCTTC. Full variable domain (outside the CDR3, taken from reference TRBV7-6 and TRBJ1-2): GAGVSQSPRYKVTKRGQDVALRCDPISGHVSLYWYRQALGQGPEFLTYFNYEAQQDKSGLPNDRFSAERPEGSISTLTIQRTEQRDSAMYRCASSSSLSGQPYGYTFGSGTRLTVV.

The CDR3, as DNA: TGCGCCAGCAGCCAAGACTCAGGGGGTCAGCCCCAGCATTTT. Its protein product is CASSQDSGGQPQHF. J is TRBJ1-5 and V is TRBV4-1, with 7 bases aligning to TRBD1. Looked up from germline, CDR1 is MGHRA and CDR2 is YSYEKL. J lost 6 bases, V lost 0 bases, and 2 bases had no gene match. The CDR3 is 14 residues long.

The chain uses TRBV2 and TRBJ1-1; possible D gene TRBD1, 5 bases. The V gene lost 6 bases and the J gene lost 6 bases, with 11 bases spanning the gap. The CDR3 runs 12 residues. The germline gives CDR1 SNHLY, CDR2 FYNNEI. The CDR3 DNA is TGTGCCAGCAGCACAGGTCCCCCTGAAGCTTTCTTT. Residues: CASSTGPPEAFF. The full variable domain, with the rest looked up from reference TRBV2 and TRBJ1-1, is EPEVTQTPSHQVTQMGQEVILRCVPISNHLYFYWYRQILGQKVEFLVSFYNNEISEKSEIFDDQFSVERPDGSNFTLKIRSTKLEDSAMYFCASSTGPPEAFFGQGTRLTVV.

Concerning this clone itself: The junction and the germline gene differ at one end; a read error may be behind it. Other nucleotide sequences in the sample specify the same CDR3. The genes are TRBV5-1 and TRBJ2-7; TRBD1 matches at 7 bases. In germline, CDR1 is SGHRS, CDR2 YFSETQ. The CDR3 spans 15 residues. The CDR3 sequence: CASSEAPGQTYEQYF. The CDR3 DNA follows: TGCGCCAGCAGCGAAGCGCCGGGACAGACCTATGAGCAGTACTTC.

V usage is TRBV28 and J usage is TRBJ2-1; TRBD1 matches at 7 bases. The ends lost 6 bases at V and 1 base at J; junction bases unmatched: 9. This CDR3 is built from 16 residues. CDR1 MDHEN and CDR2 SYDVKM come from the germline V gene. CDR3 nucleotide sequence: TGTGCCAGCAGACCGCCCGGGACAGCATCCTACAATGAGCAGTTCTTC. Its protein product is CASRPPGTASYNEQFF.

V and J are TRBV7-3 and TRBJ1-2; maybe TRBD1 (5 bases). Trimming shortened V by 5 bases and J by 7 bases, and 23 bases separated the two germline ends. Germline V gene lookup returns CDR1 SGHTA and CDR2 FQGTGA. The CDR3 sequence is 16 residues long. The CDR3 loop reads CASSPSPSAGLGGYTF. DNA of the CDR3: TGTGCCAGCAGCCCTTCCCCCTCTGCAGGGCTAGGTGGCTACACCTTC.

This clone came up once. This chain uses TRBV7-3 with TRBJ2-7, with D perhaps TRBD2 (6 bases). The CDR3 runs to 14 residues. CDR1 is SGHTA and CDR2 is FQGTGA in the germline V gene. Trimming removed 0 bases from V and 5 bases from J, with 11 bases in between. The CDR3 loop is CASSLTSGFNEQYF. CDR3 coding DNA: TGTGCCAGCAGCTTAACTAGCGGATTTAACGAGCAGTACTTC.

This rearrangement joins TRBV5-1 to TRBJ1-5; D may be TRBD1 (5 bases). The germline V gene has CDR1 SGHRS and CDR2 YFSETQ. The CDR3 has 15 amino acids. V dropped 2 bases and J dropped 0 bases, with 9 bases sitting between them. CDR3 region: CASSLAGLSNQPQHF. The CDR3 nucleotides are TGCGCCAGCAGCTTAGCGGGACTTAGCAATCAGCCCCAGCATTTT.

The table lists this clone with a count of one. The CDR3 coding sequence is TGTGCCAGCTCACGGCGGACAGGTGTGGACACCGGGGAGCTGTTTTTT. This gives the protein CASSRRTGVDTGELFF. The chain recombines TRBV18 with TRBJ2-2; the match to TRBD1 covers 7 bases. Germline lookup yields CDR1 KGHSH and CDR2 LQKENI. The CDR3 runs 16 residues. The V gene end was trimmed by 4 bases and the J gene end by 3 bases; junction bases not matched to a gene: 8.

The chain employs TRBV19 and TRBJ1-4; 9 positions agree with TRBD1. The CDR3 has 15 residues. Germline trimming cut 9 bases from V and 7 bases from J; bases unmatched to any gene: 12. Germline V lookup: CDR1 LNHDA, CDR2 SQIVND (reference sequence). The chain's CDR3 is CASDGGTGFGEKLFF. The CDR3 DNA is TGTGCCAGCGACGGGGGGACAGGGTTTGGTGAAAAACTGTTTTTT.

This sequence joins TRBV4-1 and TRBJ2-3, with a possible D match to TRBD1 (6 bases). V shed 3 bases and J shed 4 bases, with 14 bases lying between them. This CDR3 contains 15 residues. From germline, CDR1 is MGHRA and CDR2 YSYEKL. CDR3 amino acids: CASSQGAGFPDTQYF. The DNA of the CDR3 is TGCGCCAGCAGCCAGGGGGCAGGGTTTCCAGATACGCAGTATTTT.

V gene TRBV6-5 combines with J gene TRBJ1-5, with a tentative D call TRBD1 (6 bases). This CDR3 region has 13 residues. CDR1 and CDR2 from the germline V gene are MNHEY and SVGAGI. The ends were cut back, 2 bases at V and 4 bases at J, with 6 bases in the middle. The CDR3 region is CASSYDRNQPQHF. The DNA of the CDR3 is TGTGCCAGCAGTTACGACAGGAATCAGCCCCAGCATTTT.

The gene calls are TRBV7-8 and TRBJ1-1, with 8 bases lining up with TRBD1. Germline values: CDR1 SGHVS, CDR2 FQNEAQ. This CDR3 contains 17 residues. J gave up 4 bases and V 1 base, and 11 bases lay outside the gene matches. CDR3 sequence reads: CASSLVLTGVGVTEAFF. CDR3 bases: TGTGCCAGCAGCTTAGTCTTGACAGGGGTGGGTGTCACTGAAGCTTTCTTT.

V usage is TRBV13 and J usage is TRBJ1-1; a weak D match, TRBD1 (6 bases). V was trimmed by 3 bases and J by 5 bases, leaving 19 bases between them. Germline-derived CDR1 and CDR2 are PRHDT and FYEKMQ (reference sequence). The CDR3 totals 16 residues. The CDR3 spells CASSFSLGQRGTEAFF. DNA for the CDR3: TGTGCCAGCAGCTTTTCCCTTGGACAGCGAGGGACTGAAGCTTTCTTT.

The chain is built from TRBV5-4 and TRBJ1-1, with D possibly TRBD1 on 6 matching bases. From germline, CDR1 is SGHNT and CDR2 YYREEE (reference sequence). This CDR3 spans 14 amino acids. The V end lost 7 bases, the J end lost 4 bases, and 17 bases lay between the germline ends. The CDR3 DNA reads TGTGCCAGCCGCCCGCGAGGGGGGGCCACTGAAGCTTTCTTT. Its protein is CASRPRGGATEAFF.

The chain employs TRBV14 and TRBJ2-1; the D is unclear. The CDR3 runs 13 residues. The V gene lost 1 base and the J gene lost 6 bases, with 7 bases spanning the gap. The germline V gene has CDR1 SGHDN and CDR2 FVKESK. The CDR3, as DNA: TGTGCCAGCAGCCAAGGAGGCGTCAATGAGCAGTTCTTC. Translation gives CASSQGGVNEQFF.

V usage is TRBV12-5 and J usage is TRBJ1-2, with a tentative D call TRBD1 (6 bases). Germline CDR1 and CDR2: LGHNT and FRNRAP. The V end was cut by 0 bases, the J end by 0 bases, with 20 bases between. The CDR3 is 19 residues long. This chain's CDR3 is CASGLVRVGQLRTNYGYTF. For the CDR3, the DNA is TGTGCTAGTGGTTTGGTGCGTGTCGGACAGCTTCGTACTAACTATGGCTACACCTTC.

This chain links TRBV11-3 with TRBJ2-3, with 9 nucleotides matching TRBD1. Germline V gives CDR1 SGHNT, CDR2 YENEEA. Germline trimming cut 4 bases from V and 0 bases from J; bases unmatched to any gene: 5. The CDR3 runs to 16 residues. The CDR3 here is CASSSGQGISTDTQYF. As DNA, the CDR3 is TGTGCCAGCAGCTCCGGACAGGGGATAAGCACAGATACGCAGTATTTT.

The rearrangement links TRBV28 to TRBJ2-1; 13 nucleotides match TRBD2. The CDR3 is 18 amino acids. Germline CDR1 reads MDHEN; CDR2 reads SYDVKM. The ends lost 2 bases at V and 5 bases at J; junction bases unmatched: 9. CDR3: CASSLSQGLAGLDNEQFF. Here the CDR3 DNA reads TGTGCCAGCAGTTTAAGTCAGGGACTAGCGGGGCTAGACAATGAGCAGTTCTTC.

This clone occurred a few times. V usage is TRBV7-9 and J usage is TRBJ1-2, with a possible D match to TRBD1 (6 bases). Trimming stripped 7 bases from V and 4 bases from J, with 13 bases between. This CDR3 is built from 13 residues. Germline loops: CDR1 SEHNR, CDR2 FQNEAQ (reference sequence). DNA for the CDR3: TGTGCCAGCAACCCGGACAGAAGCTATGGCTACACCTTC. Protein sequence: CASNPDRSYGYTF.

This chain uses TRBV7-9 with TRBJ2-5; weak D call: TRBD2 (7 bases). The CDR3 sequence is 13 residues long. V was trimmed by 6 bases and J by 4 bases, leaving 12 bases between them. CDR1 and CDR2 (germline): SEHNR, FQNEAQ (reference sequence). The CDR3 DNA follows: TGTGCCAGCAGGAAGGGGGGGCGAGAGACCCAGTACTTC. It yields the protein CASRKGGRETQYF.